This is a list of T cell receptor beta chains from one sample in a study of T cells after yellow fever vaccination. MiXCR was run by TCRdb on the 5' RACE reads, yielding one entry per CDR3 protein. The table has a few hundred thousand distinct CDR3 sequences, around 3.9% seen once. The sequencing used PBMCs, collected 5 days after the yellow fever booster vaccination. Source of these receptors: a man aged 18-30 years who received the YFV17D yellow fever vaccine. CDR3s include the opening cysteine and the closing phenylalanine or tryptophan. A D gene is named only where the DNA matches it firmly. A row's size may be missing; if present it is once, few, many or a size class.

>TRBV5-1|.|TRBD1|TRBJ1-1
CASSLVGQGVGNTEAFF
TGCGCCAGCAGCTTGGTTGGACAGGGAGTGGGGAACACTGAAGCTTTCTTT
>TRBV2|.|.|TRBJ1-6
CASYRGQGNSPLHF
TGTGCCAGCTACCGGGGGCAGGGGAATTCACCCCTCCACTTT
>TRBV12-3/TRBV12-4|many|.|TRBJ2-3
CASSLYPDTQYF
TGTGCCAGCAGTTTGTATCCAGATACGCAGTATTTT
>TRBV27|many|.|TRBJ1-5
CASSVKQGSRQPQHF
TGTGCCAGCAGTGTAAAACAGGGTTCTCGTCAGCCCCAGCATTTT
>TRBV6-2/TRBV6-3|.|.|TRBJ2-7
CASSFMIGTKFEQYF
TGTGCCAGCAGTTTCATGATTGGGACGAAGTTCGAGCAGTACTTC
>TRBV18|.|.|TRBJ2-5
CASSRGTGLGETQYF
TGTGCCAGCTCACGCGGAACAGGGTTAGGCGAGACCCAGTACTTC
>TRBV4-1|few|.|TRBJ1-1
CASSQGSHGTEAFF
TGCGCCAGCAGCCAAGGGAGTCATGGCACTGAAGCTTTCTTT
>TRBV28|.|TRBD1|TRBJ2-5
CASCAGTGPEEETQYF
TGTGCCAGCTGCGCCGGGACAGGGCCGGAGGAAGAGACCCAGTACTTC
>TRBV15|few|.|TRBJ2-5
CATSQSRGLAETQYF
TGTGCCACCAGCCAGTCTAGGGGCCTGGCGGAGACCCAGTACTTC
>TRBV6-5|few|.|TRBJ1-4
CASSYSRGVREKLFF
TGTGCCAGCAGTTACTCGAGAGGGGTGAGGGAAAAACTGTTTTTT
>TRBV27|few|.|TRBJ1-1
CASISQGGTEAFF
TGTGCCAGCATAAGTCAGGGTGGCACTGAAGCTTTCTTT
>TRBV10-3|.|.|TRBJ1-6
CAISEGSYNSPLHF
TGTGCCATCAGTGAGGGCTCCTATAATTCACCCCTCCACTTT
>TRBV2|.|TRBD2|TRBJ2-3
CASSPSGGASDTQYF
TGTGCCAGCAGTCCTAGCGGGGGGGCCTCAGATACGCAGTATTTT
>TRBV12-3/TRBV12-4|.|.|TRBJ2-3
CASSYRPTSTDTQYF
TGTGCCAGCAGTTACCGACCCACTAGCACAGATACGCAGTATTTT
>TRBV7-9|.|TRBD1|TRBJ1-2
CASSSPAGGVPLAVNYGYTF
TGTGCCAGCAGCTCCCCGGCAGGGGGAGTTCCCCTGGCCGTTAACTATGGCTACACCTTC
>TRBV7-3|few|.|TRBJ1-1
CASSPGHANTEAFF
TGTGCCAGCAGCCCCGGACACGCGAACACTGAAGCTTTCTTT
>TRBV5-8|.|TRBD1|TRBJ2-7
CASSARDRAYEQYF
TGTGCCAGCAGCGCCCGGGACAGGGCCTACGAGCAGTACTTC
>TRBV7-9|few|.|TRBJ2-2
CASSYSPVNTGELFF
TGTGCCAGCAGCTATTCCCCTGTGAACACCGGGGAGCTGTTTTTT
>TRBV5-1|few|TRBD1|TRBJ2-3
CASRGVYRGRTDTQYF
TGCGCCAGCCGGGGTGTCTACAGGGGGCGCACAGATACGCAGTATTTT
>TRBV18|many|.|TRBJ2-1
CASSPRHEQFF
TGTGCCAGCTCACCTCGACATGAGCAGTTCTTC
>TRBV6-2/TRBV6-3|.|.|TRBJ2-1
CASSEQASYNEQFF
TGTGCCAGCAGCGAACAGGCCTCCTACAATGAGCAGTTCTTC
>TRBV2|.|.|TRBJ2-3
CATSSRPTDTQYF
TGTGCCACCTCGAGCCGCCCCACAGATACGCAGTATTTT
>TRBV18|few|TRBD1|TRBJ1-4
CASTRDRGREKLFF
TGTGCCTCGACCCGGGACAGGGGACGTGAAAAACTGTTTTTT
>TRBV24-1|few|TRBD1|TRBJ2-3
CATSSTGGTQYF
TGTGCCACCAGTTCGACAGGGGGGACGCAGTATTTT
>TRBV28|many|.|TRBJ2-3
CASSLTGWDTQYF
TGTGCCAGCAGTTTAACGGGTTGGGATACGCAGTATTTT
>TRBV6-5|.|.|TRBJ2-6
CASRKVGGSGANVLTF
TGTGCCAGCCGCAAAGTGGGGGGCTCTGGGGCCAACGTCCTGACTTTC
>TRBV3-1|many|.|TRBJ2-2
CASSQDRTANTGELFF
TGTGCCAGCAGCCAAGATAGGACGGCCAACACCGGGGAGCTGTTTTTT
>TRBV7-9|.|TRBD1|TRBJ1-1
CASSLAGQGTAAFF
TGTGCCAGCAGCTTAGCGGGACAGGGGACTGCGGCTTTCTTT
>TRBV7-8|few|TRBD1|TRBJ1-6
CASSRDRSRSPLHF
TGTGCCAGCAGCAGGGACAGATCGCGGTCACCCCTCCACTTT
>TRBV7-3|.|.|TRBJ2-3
CASSLVSVPDTQYF
TGTGCCAGCAGCTTAGTCTCAGTCCCAGATACGCAGTATTTT
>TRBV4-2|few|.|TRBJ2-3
CASSQVEDTQYF
TGTGCCAGCAGCCAAGTGGAAGATACGCAGTATTTT
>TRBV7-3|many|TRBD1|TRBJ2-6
CASSAQSFRGFPGANVLTF
TGTGCCAGCAGCGCCCAGTCCTTCAGGGGGTTCCCTGGGGCCAACGTCCTGACTTTC
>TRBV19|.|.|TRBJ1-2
CASSRQDYGYTF
TGTGCCAGTAGTAGACAGGACTATGGCTACACCTTC
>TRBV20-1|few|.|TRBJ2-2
CSARVPARANTGELFF
TGCAGTGCTAGAGTCCCGGCCCGAGCGAACACCGGGGAGCTGTTTTTT
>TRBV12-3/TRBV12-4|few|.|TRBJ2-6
CASRSGGANVLTF
TGTGCCAGCAGGTCAGGTGGGGCCAACGTCCTGACTTTC
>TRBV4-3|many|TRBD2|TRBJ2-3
CASSQSLPASGDTQYF
TGCGCCAGCAGCCAATCCCTTCCGGCTAGCGGGGATACGCAGTATTTT
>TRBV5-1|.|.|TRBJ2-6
CASSFTFSGANVLTF
TGCGCCAGCAGCTTTACGTTCTCTGGGGCCAACGTCCTGACTTTC
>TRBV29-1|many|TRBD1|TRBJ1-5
CSVGDRVNQPQHF
TGCAGCGTTGGGGACAGGGTCAATCAGCCCCAGCATTTT
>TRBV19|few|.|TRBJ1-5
CASRTSPGVHQPQHF
TGTGCCAGTAGAACGTCTCCAGGAGTCCATCAGCCCCAGCATTTT
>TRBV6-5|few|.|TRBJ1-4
CASSYSRQDEKLFF
TGTGCCAGCAGTTACTCTCGGCAGGATGAAAAACTGTTTTTT
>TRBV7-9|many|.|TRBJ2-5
CASSLGAETQYF
TGTGCCAGCAGCTTAGGGGCGGAGACCCAGTACTTC
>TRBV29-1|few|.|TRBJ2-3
CSVGGPTDTQYF
TGCAGCGTTGGCGGACCTACAGATACGCAGTATTTT
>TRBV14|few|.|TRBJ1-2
CASSQEVTDYGYTF
TGTGCCAGCAGCCAAGAAGTTACGGACTATGGCTACACCTTC
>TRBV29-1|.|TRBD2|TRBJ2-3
CSVDRLADSTDTQYF
TGCAGCGTCGATCGACTAGCGGATAGCACAGATACGCAGTATTTT
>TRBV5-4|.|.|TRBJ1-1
CASSPPGNIGVNTEAFF
TGTGCCAGCAGCCCCCCAGGGAATATAGGGGTGAACACTGAAGCTTTCTTT
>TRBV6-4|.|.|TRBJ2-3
CASTDLERGDTQYF
TGTGCCAGTACCGACTTGGAGAGAGGCGATACGCAGTATTTT
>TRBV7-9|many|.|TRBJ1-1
CASSETSGGNTEAFF
TGTGCCAGCAGCGAAACCTCCGGGGGGAACACTGAAGCTTTCTTT